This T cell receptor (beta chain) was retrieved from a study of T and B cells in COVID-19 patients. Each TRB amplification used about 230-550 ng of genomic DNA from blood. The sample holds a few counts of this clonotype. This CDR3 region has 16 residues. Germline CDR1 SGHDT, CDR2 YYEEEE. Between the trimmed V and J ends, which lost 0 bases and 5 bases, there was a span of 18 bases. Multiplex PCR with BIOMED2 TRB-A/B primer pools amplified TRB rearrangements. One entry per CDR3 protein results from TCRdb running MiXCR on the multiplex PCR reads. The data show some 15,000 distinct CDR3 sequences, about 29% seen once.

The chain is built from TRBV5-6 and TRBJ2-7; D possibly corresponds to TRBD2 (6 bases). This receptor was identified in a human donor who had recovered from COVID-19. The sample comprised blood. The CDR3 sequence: CASSLEGLTETNEQYF. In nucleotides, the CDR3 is TGTGCCAGCAGCTTGGAGGGACTTACGGAGACTAACGAGCAGTACTTC.